Sequencing of this TCR beta chain was carried out in a study of blood T cells in healthy people across ages. For the study at large: Using template switching, researchers captured about one barcoded beta molecule for each two T cells.

General study findings and limits: The long-lived group displayed more naive CD4+ cells, plus higher diversity, than the aged donors did.

The CDR3 loop spans 17 amino acids. Germline V lookup: CDR1 SGDLS, CDR2 YYNGEE. V trimming: 2 bases; J trimming: 3 bases; junction bases outside the gene matches: 10. A remark on this clonotype: Its target is unknown.

Whenever a sample was processed, at least 6.5 million PBMCs were isolated. PCR was performed a second time for roughly 7 to 11 cycles using a sample-barcoded 5' primer and a J-beta primer mix. All samples gave at least 2.5 million CDR3-containing paired-end reads. From the 5' RACE reads, TCRdb called clonotypes with MiXCR, one entry per CDR3 protein. The repertoire includes hundreds of thousands of distinct CDR3 sequences, 49% of them detected once, and around a third sits in the top ten. The sequence derives from an older woman in good health. Sequenced material: blood. V gene TRBV9 combines with J gene TRBJ2-5, with 10 bases identical to TRBD2. The chain's CDR3 is CASSVRPGLAYEETQYF. Written as DNA, the CDR3 is TGTGCCAGCAGCGTGAGGCCGGGACTAGCGTATGAAGAGACCCAGTACTTC.